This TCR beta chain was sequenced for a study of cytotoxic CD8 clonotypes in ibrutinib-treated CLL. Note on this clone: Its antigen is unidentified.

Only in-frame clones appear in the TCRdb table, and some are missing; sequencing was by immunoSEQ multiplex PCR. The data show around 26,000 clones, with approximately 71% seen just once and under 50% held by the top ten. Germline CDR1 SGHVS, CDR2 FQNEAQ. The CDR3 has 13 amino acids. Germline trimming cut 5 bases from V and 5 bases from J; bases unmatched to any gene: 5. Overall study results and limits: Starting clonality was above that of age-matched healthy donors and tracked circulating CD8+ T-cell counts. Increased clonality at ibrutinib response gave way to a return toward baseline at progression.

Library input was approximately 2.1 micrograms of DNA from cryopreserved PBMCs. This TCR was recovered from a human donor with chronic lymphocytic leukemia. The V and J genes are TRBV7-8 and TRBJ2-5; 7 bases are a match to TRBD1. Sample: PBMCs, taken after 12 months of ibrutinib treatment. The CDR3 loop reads CASSHTGDETQYF. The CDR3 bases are TGTGCCAGCAGCCATACAGGGGACGAGACCCAGTACTTC.